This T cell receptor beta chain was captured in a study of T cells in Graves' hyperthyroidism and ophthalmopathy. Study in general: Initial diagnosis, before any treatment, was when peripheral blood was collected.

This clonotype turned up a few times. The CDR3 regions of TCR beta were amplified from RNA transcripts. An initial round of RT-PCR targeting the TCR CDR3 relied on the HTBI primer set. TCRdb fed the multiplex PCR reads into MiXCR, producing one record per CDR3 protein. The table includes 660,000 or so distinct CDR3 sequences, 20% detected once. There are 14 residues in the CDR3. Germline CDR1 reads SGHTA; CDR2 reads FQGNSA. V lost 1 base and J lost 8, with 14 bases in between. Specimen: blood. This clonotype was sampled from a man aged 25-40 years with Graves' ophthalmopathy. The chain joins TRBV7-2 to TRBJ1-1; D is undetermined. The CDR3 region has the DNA TGTGCCAGCAGCTTAGTACAGTCCTTAGGGGAAGCTTTCTTT. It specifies CASSLVQSLGEAFF.